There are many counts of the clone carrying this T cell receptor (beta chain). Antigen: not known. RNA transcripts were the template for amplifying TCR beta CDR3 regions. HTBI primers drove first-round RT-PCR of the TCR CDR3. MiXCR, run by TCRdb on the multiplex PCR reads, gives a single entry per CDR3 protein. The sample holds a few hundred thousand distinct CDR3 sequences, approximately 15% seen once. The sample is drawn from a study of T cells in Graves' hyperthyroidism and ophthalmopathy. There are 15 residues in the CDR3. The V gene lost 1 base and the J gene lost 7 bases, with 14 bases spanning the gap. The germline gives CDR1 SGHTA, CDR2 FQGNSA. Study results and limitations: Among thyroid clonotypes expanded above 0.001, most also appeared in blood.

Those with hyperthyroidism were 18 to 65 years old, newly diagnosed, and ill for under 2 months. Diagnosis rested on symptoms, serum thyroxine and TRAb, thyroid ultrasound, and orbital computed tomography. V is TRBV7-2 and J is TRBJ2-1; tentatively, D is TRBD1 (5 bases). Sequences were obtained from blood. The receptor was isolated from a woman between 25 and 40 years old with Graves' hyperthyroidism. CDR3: CASSLVAQGRNEQFF. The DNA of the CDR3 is TGTGCCAGCAGCTTAGTCGCCCAGGGCCGAAATGAGCAGTTCTTC.